This T cell receptor (beta chain) was retrieved from a study of PD-1 blockade in classical Hodgkin lymphoma (dated by TCRdb to 2020 to 2021). Regarding the research as a whole: Nivolumab dosing was 3 mg/kg intravenously every 2 weeks, continuing until either disease progression or unacceptable toxicity. To define a peripheral blood immune signature of response to PD-1 blockade in classical Hodgkin lymphoma, the study combined TCR beta sequencing with CyTOF.

On this clone: The antigen it binds to is not known. Base quality data are lacking; no much larger clone is found one base away.

Genomic DNA was isolated using the Qiagen DNeasy kit from unsorted PBMCs as well as from negatively selected CD4+ and CD8+ fractions. TCR beta CDR3 regions were amplified by immunoSEQ multiplex PCR using primers annealing to V and J segments. Amplification bias was minimized using a synthetic immune receptor repertoire, and residual bias was removed computationally after sequencing. The published analysis was carried out like this. Repertoire diversity was quantified as the Shannon entropy index using custom Python scripts. Unsorted, CD4+ and CD8+ repertoires were analyzed separately, except in combined analyses where CD4+ and CD8+ sequences were merged in silico. Clonal expansion was defined as a frequency increase of at least 2-fold after treatment compared with C1D1, and clones undetected at baseline were assigned a pseudocount of 0.5. Clones with 0 or 1 copy at C1D1 were classified as singleton clones, and clones with 2 or more copies were classified as non-singleton clones. By matching protein sequences in sorted samples from the same patient, clones expanded in unsorted samples were annotated as CD4+, CD8+ or unknown. Wilcoxon tests on paired samples were used to test changes in diversity from C1D1 to C4D1. Entries here come from immuneACCESS through TCRdb and include only in-frame sequences with V and J called. Some clones fail to appear in such tables; in the studies checked, an unresolved V gene covers under half of the shortfall, and the cause of the remainder is unknown. The DNA was the basis for D and trimming; V, J and clone size are from that table. In all, the sample holds 43,000 or so clones, and about three quarters of those were seen once. The leading ten clones occupy approximately 10% of the sample.

The CDR3 starts with the cysteine, ends with the phenylalanine, and has 14 residues. Only the CDR3 DNA stays, 42 bases, in frame from base 1. For this chain, trimming is 9 bases at the V end and 5 bases at the J end, and the number of junction bases without a gene match is 8. The germline V gene sets CDR1 to WSHSY and CDR2 to SAAADI. What the study reported, not specific to this receptor: Baseline TCR diversity was reported to be lower in newly diagnosed patients than in healthy donors and to be lower still in relapsed/refractory patients. Trial patients achieving complete response had baseline diversity similar to newly diagnosed patients, whereas partial responders and progressors had significantly lower diversity. Lower diversity was observed in patients in whom nivolumab was started less than 1 year after ASCT, and these patients were excluded from later analyses so that confounding by immune reconstitution would be avoided. The study covered only a single clinical trial cohort, and the causes of the repertoire differences, possibly disease activity or prior therapy, were still not defined. A significant rise by C4D1 was seen in CD4+ but not CD8+ TCR diversity (p=0.0027 vs p=0.16), with the rise being most apparent in complete responders (p=0.02).

What this sample's time point label stands for: cycle 1 day 1 (C1D1), immediately before nivolumab initiation. Relapse after autologous stem cell transplantation had occurred in all trial patients, and cohorts A, B and C were distinguished by prior brentuximab vedotin exposure. A total of under 70 patients with relapsed/refractory classical Hodgkin lymphoma made up the trial cohort, and each patient's best overall response was complete response, partial response or progressive disease. Trial patients were treated with single-agent nivolumab in the multi-cohort phase II CheckMate 205 trial. An independent review committee assessed best overall response by applying the 2007 International Working Group response criteria. Trial PBMCs were collected just before the start of nivolumab (C1D1) and during therapy at cycle 2 day 1 and cycle 4 day 1. After peripheral blood was drawn into 8 mL Vacutainer Cell Preparation Tubes, PBMCs were isolated by centrifugation and then cryopreserved.

The sequence joins TRBV10-2 to TRBJ1-2; 11 bases in the junction line up with TRBD1. Sequences were derived from peripheral blood mononuclear cells (PBMCs), sampled at baseline. This TCR was sampled from a human donor with classical Hodgkin lymphoma. The nucleotide sequence is TGCGCCAGTCAGATGGACAGGGGGCCATATGGCTACACCTTC. It codes for CASQMDRGPYGYTF.